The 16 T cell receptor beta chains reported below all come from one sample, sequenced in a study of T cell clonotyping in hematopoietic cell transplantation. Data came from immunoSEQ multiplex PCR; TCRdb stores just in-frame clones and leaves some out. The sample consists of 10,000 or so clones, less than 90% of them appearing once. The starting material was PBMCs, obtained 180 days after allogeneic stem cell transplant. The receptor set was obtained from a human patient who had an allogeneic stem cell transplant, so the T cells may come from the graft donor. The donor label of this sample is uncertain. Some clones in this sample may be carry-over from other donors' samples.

This CDR3 reads CAWTQKEGAGDTQYF. In nucleotides, the CDR3 is TGTGCCTGGACCCAAAAAGAGGGGGCGGGAGATACGCAGTATTTT. The V and J genes are TRBV30 and TRBJ2-3; 7 positions agree with TRBD1. Germline V lookup: CDR1 GTSNPN, CDR2 SVGIG (reference sequence). V dropped 4 bases and J dropped 5; count of bases not matched to a gene: 12. The CDR3 spans 15 residues.

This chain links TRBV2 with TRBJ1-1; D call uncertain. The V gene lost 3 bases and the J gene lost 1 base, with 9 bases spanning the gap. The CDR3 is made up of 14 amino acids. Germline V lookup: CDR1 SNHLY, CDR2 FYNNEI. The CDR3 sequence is CASSDMQENTEAFF. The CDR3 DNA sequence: TGTGCCAGCAGTGATATGCAGGAGAACACTGAAGCTTTCTTT.

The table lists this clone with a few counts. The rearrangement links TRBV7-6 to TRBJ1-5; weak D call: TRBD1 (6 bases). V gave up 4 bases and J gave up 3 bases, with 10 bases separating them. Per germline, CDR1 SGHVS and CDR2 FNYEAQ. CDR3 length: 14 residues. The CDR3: CASSSGQPNQPQHF. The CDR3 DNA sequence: TGTGCCAGCAGCTCGGGACAACCCAATCAGCCCCAGCATTTT.

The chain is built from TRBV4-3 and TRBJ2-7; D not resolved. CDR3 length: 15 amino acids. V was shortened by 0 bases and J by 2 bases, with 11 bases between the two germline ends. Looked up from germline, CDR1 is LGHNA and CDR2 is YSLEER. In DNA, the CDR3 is TGCGCCAGCAGCCAAGATCGTAGCATACCCTACGAGCAGTACTTC. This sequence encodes CASSQDRSIPYEQYF.

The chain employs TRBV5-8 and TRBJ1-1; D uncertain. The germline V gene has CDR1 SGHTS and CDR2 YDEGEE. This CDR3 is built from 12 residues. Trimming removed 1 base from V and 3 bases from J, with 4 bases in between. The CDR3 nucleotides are TGTGCCAGCAGCTTGTCGCACACTGAAGCTTTCTTT. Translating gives CASSLSHTEAFF.

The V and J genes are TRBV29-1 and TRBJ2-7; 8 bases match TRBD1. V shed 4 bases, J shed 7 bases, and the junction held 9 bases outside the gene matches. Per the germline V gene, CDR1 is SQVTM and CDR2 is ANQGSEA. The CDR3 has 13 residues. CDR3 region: CSVVTGGQREQYF. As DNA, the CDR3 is TGCAGCGTTGTAACAGGGGGTCAGCGGGAGCAGTACTTC.

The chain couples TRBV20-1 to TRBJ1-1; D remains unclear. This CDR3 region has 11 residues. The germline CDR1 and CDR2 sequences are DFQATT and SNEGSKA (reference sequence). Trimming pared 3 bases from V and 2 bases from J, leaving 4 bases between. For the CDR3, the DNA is TGCAGTGCTAGGCAAAACACTGAAGCTTTCTTT. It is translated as CSARQNTEAFF.

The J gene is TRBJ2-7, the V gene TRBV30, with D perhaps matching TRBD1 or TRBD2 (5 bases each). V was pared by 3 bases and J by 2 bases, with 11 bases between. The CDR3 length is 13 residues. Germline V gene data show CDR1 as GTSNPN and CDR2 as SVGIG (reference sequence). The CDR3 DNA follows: TGTGCCTGGAGAGGGACGTTTCCCTACGAGCAGTACTTC. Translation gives CAWRGTFPYEQYF.

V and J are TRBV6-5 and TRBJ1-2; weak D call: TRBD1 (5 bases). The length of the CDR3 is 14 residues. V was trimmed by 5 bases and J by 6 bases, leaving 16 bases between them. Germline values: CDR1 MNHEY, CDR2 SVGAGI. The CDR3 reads CASSLRGSHNGYTF. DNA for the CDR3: TGTGCCAGCAGTCTCCGGGGCAGTCACAATGGCTACACCTTC.

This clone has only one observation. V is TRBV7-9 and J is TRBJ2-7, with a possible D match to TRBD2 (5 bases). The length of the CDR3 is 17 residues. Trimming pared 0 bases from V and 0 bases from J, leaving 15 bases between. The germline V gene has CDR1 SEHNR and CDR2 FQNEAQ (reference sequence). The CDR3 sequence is CASSLARGLGSSYEQYF. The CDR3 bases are TGTGCCAGCAGCTTAGCCCGGGGTCTGGGTAGCTCCTACGAGCAGTACTTC.

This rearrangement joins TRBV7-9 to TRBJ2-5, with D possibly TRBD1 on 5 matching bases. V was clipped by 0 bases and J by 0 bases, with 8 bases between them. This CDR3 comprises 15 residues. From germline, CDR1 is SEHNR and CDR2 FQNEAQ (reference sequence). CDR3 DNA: TGTGCCAGCAGCTTAGCAGGGGCGGACCAAGAGACCCAGTACTTC. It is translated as CASSLAGADQETQYF. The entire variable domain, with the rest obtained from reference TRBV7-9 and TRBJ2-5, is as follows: DTGVSQNPRHKITKRGQNVTFRCDPISEHNRLYWYRQTLGQGPEFLTYFQNEAQLEKSRLLSDRFSAERPKGSFSTLEIQRTEQGDSAMYLCASSLAGADQETQYFGPGTRLLVL.

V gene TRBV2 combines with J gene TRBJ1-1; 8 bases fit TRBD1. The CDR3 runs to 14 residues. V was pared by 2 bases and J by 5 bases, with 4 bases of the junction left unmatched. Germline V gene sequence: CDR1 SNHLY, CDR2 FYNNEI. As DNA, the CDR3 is TGTGCCAGCAGTGAACAGGGGGCGCGTACTGAAGCTTTCTTT. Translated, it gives CASSEQGARTEAFF. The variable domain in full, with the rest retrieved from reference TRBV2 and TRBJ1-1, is EPEVTQTPSHQVTQMGQEVILRCVPISNHLYFYWYRQILGQKVEFLVSFYNNEISEKSEIFDDQFSVERPDGSNFTLKIRSTKLEDSAMYFCASSEQGARTEAFFGQGTRLTVV.

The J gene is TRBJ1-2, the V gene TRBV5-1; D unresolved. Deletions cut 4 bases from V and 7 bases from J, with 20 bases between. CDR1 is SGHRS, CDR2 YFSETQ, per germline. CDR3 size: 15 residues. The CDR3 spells CASSPGGSALAGYTF. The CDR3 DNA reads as TGCGCCAGCAGCCCCGGTGGCAGCGCACTGGCTGGCTACACCTTC.

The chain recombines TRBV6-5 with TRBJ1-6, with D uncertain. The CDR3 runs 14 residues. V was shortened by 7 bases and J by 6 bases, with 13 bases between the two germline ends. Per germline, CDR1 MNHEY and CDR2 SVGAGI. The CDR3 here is CASTDGSGNSPLHF. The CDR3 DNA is TGTGCCAGCACCGACGGATCGGGTAATTCACCCCTCCACTTT.

CDR3 coding DNA: TGTGCCAGCAGCTCCCCCCGGACAGGGGTGATTTACACTGAAGCTTTCTTT. Amino acids: CASSSPRTGVIYTEAFF. V usage is TRBV7-2 and J usage is TRBJ1-1; 9 bases align to TRBD1. Germline V CDR1 and CDR2: SGHTA, FQGNSA. This CDR3 is built from 17 residues. J was trimmed by 3 bases and V by 4 bases; bases with no gene match: 12. Based on the CDR3 plus reference TRBV7-2 and TRBJ1-1, the full variable domain is GAGVSQSPSNKVTEKGKDVELRCDPISGHTALYWYRQSLGQGLEFLIYFQGNSAPDKSGLPSDRFSAERTGGSVSTLTIQRTQQEDSAVYLCASSSPRTGVIYTEAFFGQGTRLTVV.

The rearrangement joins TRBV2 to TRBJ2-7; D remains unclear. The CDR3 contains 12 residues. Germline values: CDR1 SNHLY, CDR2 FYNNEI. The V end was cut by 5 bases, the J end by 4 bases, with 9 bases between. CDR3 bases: TGTGCCAGCAGTCCGGCTGGGTACGAGCAGTACTTC. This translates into CASSPAGYEQYF.